The 3 T cell receptor beta chains below all came from one sample that was sequenced in a study of cytotoxic CD8 clonotypes in ibrutinib-treated CLL. Repertoires were generated with immunoSEQ multiplex PCR, while TCRdb's copy carries only in-frame clones and drops some. The data hold around 200,000 clones, with 79% observed a single time. The sequences come from PBMCs, collected after 12 months of ibrutinib treatment. These receptors all come from a human donor with chronic lymphocytic leukemia.

This clone was seen more than once but under ten times. The V and J genes are TRBV19 and TRBJ1-5; 7 nucleotides align to TRBD1. This CDR3 has 15 amino acids. J gave up 0 bases and V 10 bases, and 9 bases lay outside the gene matches. Germline V gene data show CDR1 as LNHDA and CDR2 as SQIVND (reference sequence). CDR3 protein: CATQGQRYSNQPQHF. The CDR3 DNA follows: TGTGCCACCCAGGGACAGCGATATAGCAATCAGCCCCAGCATTTT. Variable domain in full (rest from reference TRBV19 and TRBJ1-5): DGGITQSPKYLFRKEGQNVTLSCEQNLNHDAMYWYRQDPGQGLRLIYYSQIVNDFQKGDIAEGYSVSREKKESFPLTVTSAQKNPTAFYLCATQGQRYSNQPQHFGDGTRLSIL.

The chain has TRBV19 and TRBJ2-5; D gene ambiguous. CDR3 length: 13 amino acids. Per germline, CDR1 LNHDA and CDR2 SQIVND (reference sequence). Deletions cut 3 bases from V and 1 base from J, with 6 bases between. The CDR3 sequence: CASSILVQETQYF. CDR3 nucleotide sequence: TGTGCCAGTAGTATTCTTGTCCAAGAGACCCAGTACTTC. Full variable domain (remainder filled in from reference TRBV19 and TRBJ2-5): DGGITQSPKYLFRKEGQNVTLSCEQNLNHDAMYWYRQDPGQGLRLIYYSQIVNDFQKGDIAEGYSVSREKKESFPLTVTSAQKNPTAFYLCASSILVQETQYFGPGTRLLVL.

J is TRBJ2-1 and V is TRBV7-9; 7 bases fit TRBD2. V was clipped by 5 bases and J by 2 bases; unmatched bases: 6. Germline-derived CDR1 and CDR2 are SEHNR and FQNEAQ (reference sequence). This CDR3 is 15 amino acids long. This CDR3 is CASSVSGIAYNEQFF. The CDR3, as DNA: TGTGCCAGCAGCGTCAGCGGGATAGCCTACAATGAGCAGTTCTTC.